These T cell receptor beta chains were read from a single sample in a study of tumor-infiltrating lymphocytes in primary liver carcinoma. MiXCR was run by TCRdb on the multiplex PCR reads, yielding one entry per CDR3 protein. The table has around 330,000 distinct CDR3 sequences, roughly 60% seen once. Material: peripheral blood. The receptors come from a woman aged 30 to 39 with primary liver carcinoma and hepatitis B virus infection. The CDR3 runs from the conserved cysteine through the conserved F or W. The order of the fields is clone size, V gene, D gene, CDR3 length, J gene, CDR3 protein, CDR3 DNA. The D gene is left open where the match is weak. Rows give clone size only sometimes, using once, few, many, or a class for an expanded clone.

size: NA
V: TRBV6-6
D: NA
length: 17
J: TRBJ2-4
CDR3: CVSSYLERGLAKNIQYF
DNA: TGTGTCAGCAGTTACTTGGAGAGAGGACTAGCCAAAAACATTCAGTACTTC

size: many
V: TRBV7-9
D: NA
length: 14
J: TRBJ2-2
CDR3: CASRKQADTGELFF
DNA: TGTGCCAGCAGAAAACAGGCGGACACCGGGGAGCTGTTTTTT

size: NA
V: TRBV11-3
D: NA
length: 16
J: TRBJ2-1
CDR3: CAGSPLGRADHNEQFF
DNA: TGTGCCGGCAGCCCTTTGGGGAGAGCGGACCACAATGAGCAGTTCTTC

size: many
V: TRBV29-1
D: NA
length: 14
J: TRBJ1-4
CDR3: CSVEEHRTGEKLFF
DNA: TGCAGCGTTGAAGAGCACAGGACCGGTGAAAAACTGTTTTTT

size: NA
V: TRBV14
D: NA
length: 13
J: TRBJ1-2
CDR3: CANRRDMIDRYTF
DNA: TGTGCCAACAGGAGGGACATGATCGATCGCTACACCTTC

size: NA
V: TRBV11-1
D: NA
length: 14
J: TRBJ2-1
CDR3: CASTQAGTDNERFF
DNA: TGTGCCAGCACCCAGGCAGGGACCGACAATGAACGGTTCTTC

size: NA
V: TRBV29-1
D: TRBD1
length: 14
J: TRBJ1-2
CDR3: CSVERDRLFYDYTF
DNA: TGCAGCGTTGAAAGGGACAGGCTTTTCTATGACTACACCTTC

size: once
V: TRBV6-5
D: NA
length: 17
J: TRBJ1-6
CDR3: CISSSRFRGSYNSPLHF
DNA: TGTATCAGCAGTTCCCGATTCAGGGGCTCCTATAATTCACCCCTCCACTTT

size: NA
V: TRBV11-2
D: NA
length: 15
J: TRBJ2-1
CDR3: CARSLTVSSYNEQFF
DNA: TGTGCCAGGAGCTTAACGGTGAGCTCATACAATGAGCAGTTCTTC

size: NA
V: TRBV4-3
D: TRBD2
length: 18
J: TRBJ2-5
CDR3: CASSQSGASGRASETQYF
DNA: TGCGCCAGCAGCCAATCCGGGGCTAGCGGGAGGGCTTCAGAGACCCAGTACTTC

size: many
V: TRBV29-1
D: NA
length: 14
J: TRBJ2-5
CDR3: CSVSYGLAQEPQYF
DNA: TGCAGCGTTAGTTACGGGCTAGCCCAAGAGCCCCAGTACTTC

size: few
V: TRBV12-3/TRBV12-4
D: TRBD1
length: 14
J: TRBJ1-1
CDR3: CASRYRDRNTEAFF
DNA: TGTGCCAGCAGATACCGGGACAGGAACACTGAAGCTTTCTTT

size: NA
V: TRBV6-1
D: NA
length: 15
J: TRBJ2-7
CDR3: CASSDNWGDSYEQYF
DNA: TGTGCCAGCAGTGATAATTGGGGAGACTCCTACGAGCAGTACTTC

size: many
V: TRBV29-1
D: TRBD2
length: 15
J: TRBJ2-2
CDR3: CSVEVSGTGTGELFF
DNA: TGCAGCGTTGAAGTTAGCGGGACGGGCACCGGGGAGCTGTTTTTT

size: NA
V: TRBV6-5
D: NA
length: 14
J: TRBJ2-3
CDR3: CASCRKGGTDMQYF
DNA: TGTGCCAGCTGCCGCAAGGGGGGGACAGATATGCAGTATTTT

size: NA
V: TRBV6-1
D: NA
length: 15
J: TRBJ1-1
CDR3: CASSAPDLGNTEAFF
DNA: TGTGCCAGTAGTGCTCCGGACCTCGGGAACACTGAAGCTTTCTTT

size: NA
V: TRBV29-1
D: NA
length: 11
J: TRBJ2-7
CDR3: CSVDDITEQYF
DNA: TGCAGCGTTGATGACATAACCGAGCAGTACTTC

size: NA
V: TRBV6-1
D: NA
length: 15
J: TRBJ1-6
CDR3: CASSGGGRYNPPLHF
DNA: TGTGCCAGCAGTGGAGGGGGGCGTTATAATCCACCCCTCCACTTT

size: many
V: TRBV6-5
D: NA
length: 13
J: TRBJ2-5
CDR3: CASSLGQQETQYF
DNA: TGTGCCAGCAGTTTAGGGCAGCAAGAGACCCAGTACTTC

size: NA
V: TRBV11-2
D: NA
length: 13
J: TRBJ1-1
CDR3: CASSLSRWSGAFF
DNA: TGTGCCAGCAGCTTAAGCAGGTGGTCTGGAGCTTTCTTT

size: NA
V: TRBV12-3/TRBV12-4
D: TRBD1
length: 13
J: TRBJ2-3
CDR3: CASSQGTADTQCF
DNA: TGTGCCAGCAGTCAAGGGACAGCAGATACGCAGTGTTTT

size: few
V: TRBV6-1
D: NA
length: 13
J: TRBJ2-7
CDR3: CATTGTQGYEQYF
DNA: TGTGCCACCACGGGTACCCAGGGCTACGAGCAGTACTTC

size: NA
V: TRBV5-6
D: NA
length: 15
J: TRBJ2-1
CDR3: CASSLPQGSYNEQFF
DNA: TGTGCCAGCAGCCTCCCGCAGGGGTCCTACAATGAGCAGTTCTTC

size: many
V: TRBV29-1
D: NA
length: 17
J: TRBJ2-6
CDR3: CSAGDRLPHSGANVLTF
DNA: TGCAGCGCGGGAGACCGTTTGCCCCATTCTGGGGCCAACGTCCTGACTTTC

size: few
V: TRBV7-9
D: NA
length: 15
J: TRBJ2-5
CDR3: CASSMATGGRRTQYF
DNA: TGTGCCAGCAGCATGGCGACAGGCGGAAGAAGGACCCAGTACTTC

size: many
V: TRBV6-1
D: NA
length: 15
J: TRBJ2-7
CDR3: CASSQSDWGIYEQYF
DNA: TGTGCCAGCAGCCAATCCGATTGGGGGATCTACGAGCAGTACTTC

size: many
V: TRBV12-3/TRBV12-4
D: NA
length: 15
J: TRBJ1-3
CDR3: CASSFALGSGNTIYF
DNA: TGTGCCAGCAGTTTCGCTCTAGGCTCTGGAAACACCATATATTTT

size: few
V: TRBV12-3/TRBV12-4
D: NA
length: 11
J: TRBJ2-3
CDR3: CASRNTDTQYF
DNA: TGTGCCAGCAGGAACACAGATACGCAGTATTTT

size: many
V: TRBV6-1
D: NA
length: 14
J: TRBJ1-1
CDR3: CASSESPMYTEAFF
DNA: TGTGCCAGCAGTGAATCACCGATGTACACTGAAGCTTTCTTT

size: NA
V: TRBV6-2/TRBV6-3
D: NA
length: 13
J: TRBJ2-2
CDR3: CASSSKGTGELFF
DNA: TGTGCCAGCAGTTCCAAGGGGACCGGGGAGCTGTTTTTT

size: many
V: TRBV12-3/TRBV12-4
D: NA
length: 14
J: TRBJ1-2
CDR3: CASSPQGSWYGYTF
DNA: TGTGCCAGCAGTCCCCAGGGGTCATGGTATGGCTACACCTTC

size: NA
V: TRBV20-1
D: TRBD1
length: 13
J: TRBJ1-1
CDR3: CSAGGQVGTETFF
DNA: TGCAGTGCTGGGGGACAGGTGGGCACTGAAACTTTCTTT

size: NA
V: TRBV6-1
D: TRBD2
length: 14
J: TRBJ2-1
CDR3: CASSVRTSGIEQFF
DNA: TGTGCCAGCAGTGTAAGGACTAGCGGAATTGAGCAGTTCTTC

size: many
V: TRBV4-1
D: TRBD2
length: 17
J: TRBJ2-1
CDR3: CASSQDPGTSGYNEQFF
DNA: TGCGCCAGCAGCCAAGACCCCGGGACTAGCGGCTACAATGAGCAGTTCTTC

size: NA
V: TRBV7-9
D: TRBD1
length: 15
J: TRBJ1-3
CDR3: CASSLRTGRGNTIYF
DNA: TGTGCCAGCAGCCTCCGGACAGGGCGAGGAAACACCATATATTTT

size: many
V: TRBV10-2
D: NA
length: 13
J: TRBJ1-5
CDR3: CASSEGIRQPQHF
DNA: TGCGCCAGCAGTGAAGGGATTCGTCAGCCCCAGCATTTT

size: NA
V: TRBV6-1
D: TRBD2
length: 16
J: TRBJ2-1
CDR3: CASSEIGRASYNEQLF
DNA: TGTGCCAGCAGTGAAATCGGGAGGGCGTCCTACAATGAGCAGTTATTC

size: many
V: TRBV6-5
D: NA
length: 11
J: TRBJ1-5
CDR3: CASGLNQPQHF
DNA: TGTGCCAGCGGGCTAAATCAGCCCCAGCATTTT

size: NA
V: TRBV7-8
D: NA
length: 18
J: TRBJ2-3
CDR3: CASSLATTLGGSTDTQYF
DNA: TGTGCCAGCAGCTTAGCCACAACATTGGGCGGTAGCACAGATACGCAGTATTTT

size: NA
V: TRBV6-1
D: NA
length: 11
J: TRBJ2-2
CDR3: CDSSVVGELFF
DNA: TGTGACAGCAGTGTCGTCGGGGAGCTGTTTTTT

size: few
V: TRBV6-1
D: NA
length: 15
J: TRBJ1-2
CDR3: CASSEGAGGPYGYTF
DNA: TGTGCCAGCAGTGAGGGGGCCGGCGGCCCCTATGGCTACACCTTC

size: NA
V: TRBV29-1
D: TRBD1
length: 15
J: TRBJ2-2
CDR3: CSVEGQGIGTGEPFF
DNA: TGCAGCGTTGAGGGACAGGGGATAGGCACCGGGGAGCCATTTTTT

size: NA
V: TRBV28
D: TRBD2
length: 15
J: TRBJ2-3
CDR3: CASRVWTSGTDTQYF
DNA: TGTGCCAGCAGGGTCTGGACTAGCGGCACAGATACGCAGTATTTT

size: few
V: TRBV28
D: NA
length: 13
J: TRBJ2-4
CDR3: CASSRLAKNVQYF
DNA: TGTGCCAGCAGCCGATTAGCCAAAAACGTTCAGTACTTC

size: few
V: TRBV5-4
D: TRBD2
length: 15
J: TRBJ2-7
CDR3: CASSLEVAGGGEQYF
DNA: TGTGCCAGCAGCTTGGAAGTAGCGGGAGGAGGCGAGCAGTACTTC

size: many
V: TRBV7-8
D: NA
length: 11
J: TRBJ2-5
CDR3: CASRNRETQYF
DNA: TGTGCCAGCAGAAACAGGGAGACCCAGTACTTC

size: NA
V: TRBV4-1
D: NA
length: 13
J: TRBJ2-1
CDR3: CASSQDYYNVQFF
DNA: TGCGCCAGCAGCCAGGACTACTATAATGTGCAGTTCTTC